This is a list of T cell receptor beta chains from one sample in a study of cytomegalovirus exposure and HLA in healthy donors. Clones were read by immunoSEQ multiplex PCR, and TCRdb kept only the in-frame ones, dropping some. The sample consists of more than 150,000 clones, approximately 73% of them appearing once. Sequenced sample: PBMCs. The receptors come from a woman in her thirties in good health and CMV-seropositive. Both conserved end residues are part of each CDR3. Fields, in order: clone size, D gene, J gene, V gene, CDR3 DNA, CDR3 protein. D genes are given only for firm matches. A clone size is listed for some rows: how often the clone was seen (once, few, many), or a class if it is expanded.

NA | NA | TRBJ1-2 | TRBV19 | TGTGCCAGTAGTATAGTGCAAGGGGATGGCTACACCTTC | CASSIVQGDGYTF
NA | NA | TRBJ2-7 | TRBV7-9 | TGTGCCAGCAGCTTAGCAGTCGGTCAGGGAGGCGAGCAGTACTTC | CASSLAVGQGGEQYF
NA | TRBD1 | TRBJ1-3 | TRBV28 | TGTGCCAGTTCGACAGGGCTCCAGCGTCCGCGAAACACCATATATTTT | CASSTGLQRPRNTIYF
NA | TRBD1 | TRBJ2-1 | TRBV7-2 | TGTGCCAGCACCAACCGGGACAGGGACAATGAGCAGTTCTTC | CASTNRDRDNEQFF
few | NA | TRBJ1-2 | TRBV4-1 | TGCGCCAGCAGCCAAGAATCCCGACAGGAGAGCTATGGCTACACCTTC | CASSQESRQESYGYTF
NA | NA | TRBJ1-5 | TRBV19 | TGTGCCAGTAGTGCCTCCAGGGGAAGTGGTAGCAATCAGCCCCAGCATTTT | CASSASRGSGSNQPQHF
NA | NA | TRBJ1-6 | TRBV2 | TGTGCCAGCAGTGTGCGGGGGCGCGGGTATAATTCACCCCTCCACTTT | CASSVRGRGYNSPLHF
NA | TRBD2 | TRBJ2-7 | TRBV5-1 | TGCGCCAGCAGCTTCTCGGGACTACCCTCCTACGAGCAGTACTTC | CASSFSGLPSYEQYF
NA | TRBD2 | TRBJ2-5 | TRBV19 | TGTGCCAGTAGTATGGCCGGGACTAGCGGACAAGAGACCCAGTACTTC | CASSMAGTSGQETQYF
NA | NA | TRBJ1-4 | TRBV27 | TGTGCCAGCAGTTATGACAGCCGTAATGAAAAACTGTTTTTT | CASSYDSRNEKLFF
NA | NA | TRBJ1-2 | TRBV2 | TGTGCCAGCAGTGATTATGGAGGGAACTATGGCTACACCTTC | CASSDYGGNYGYTF
few | TRBD2 | TRBJ2-7 | TRBV14 | TGTGCCAGCAGCCAAGATGCGCGGGGACTAGCCCTTTACGAGCAGTACTTC | CASSQDARGLALYEQYF
NA | TRBD1 | TRBJ1-2 | TRBV7-9 | TGTGCCAGCAGCCCTAGGACAGGGATGGGCTATGGCTACACCTTC | CASSPRTGMGYGYTF
NA | TRBD2 | TRBJ2-1 | TRBV6-5 | TGTGCCAGCAGTCCTCTAGCGGGGGCCCACAATGAGCAGTTCTTC | CASSPLAGAHNEQFF
NA | NA | TRBJ2-7 | TRBV5-6 | TGTGCCAGCGGGAGGGACAGGCGTTACGAGCAGTACTTC | CASGRDRRYEQYF
NA | TRBD1 | TRBJ1-1 | TRBV7-9 | TGTGCCAGCAGCCTCTGGACAGGGAGCGGCACTGAAGCTTTCTTT | CASSLWTGSGTEAFF
NA | NA | TRBJ2-3 | TRBV7-2 | TGTGCCAGCAGCTTATACGGGGGATGGGATACGCAGTATTTT | CASSLYGGWDTQYF
NA | NA | TRBJ1-2 | TRBV5-1 | TGCGCCAGCAGCGGCGGGACGGAAGAAACTCACTATGGCTACACCTTC | CASSGGTEETHYGYTF
NA | NA | TRBJ2-7 | TRBV6-5 | TGTGCCAGCAGTTTGGGCGGGCTAGACTATCCCTACGAGCAGTACTTC | CASSLGGLDYPYEQYF